One sample yielded the 15 T cell receptor beta chains listed below, sequenced in a study of CD8 T cells in ankylosing spondylitis. Findings and limits, study-wide: A motif of roughly 8 highly homologous TCR beta variants was seen as apparently characteristic of ankylosing spondylitis blood.

Antigen specificity for these receptors is unknown. One entry per CDR3 protein, called by TCRdb with MiXCR from the 5' RACE reads. The table has about 800,000 distinct CDR3 sequences, about an eighth seen once. Material for sequencing was blood, either unsorted or a sorted T cell fraction (not recorded which). The receptors here all came from a male donor with ankylosing spondylitis.

This chain connects TRBV7-9 to TRBJ2-3, with D tentatively TRBD2 (7 bases). This CDR3 has 14 residues. The germline gives CDR1 SEHNR, CDR2 FQNEAQ (reference sequence). V lost 10 bases and J lost 4, with 18 bases in between. CDR3 DNA sequence: TGTGCCATCCCTCCCGGCGGGGGCTCAGATACGCAGTATTTT. This translates into CAIPPGGGSDTQYF. Filled out from reference TRBV7-9 and TRBJ2-3, the complete variable domain reads DTGVSQNPRHKITKRGQNVTFRCDPISEHNRLYWYRQTLGQGPEFLTYFQNEAQLEKSRLLSDRFSAERPKGSFSTLEIQRTEQGDSAMYLCAIPPGGGSDTQYFGPGTRLTVL.

This clonotype was seen only a few times. The CDR3 DNA reads TGTGCCAGCAGCTTAGACAGGGTTACTCCCCGCCGGTTCTTC. Protein: CASSLDRVTPRRFF. The chain carries TRBV7-2 and TRBJ2-1, with a tentative D call TRBD1 (6 bases). Germline CDR1 is SGHTA and CDR2 is FQGNSA. The V gene lost 1 base and the J gene lost 15 bases, with 19 bases spanning the gap. The CDR3 sequence is 14 residues long.

This rearrangement joins TRBV30 to TRBJ2-3; a possible D gene is TRBD2 (5 bases). Per the germline V gene, CDR1 is GTSNPN and CDR2 is SVGIG (reference sequence). The CDR3 has 14 residues. V dropped 1 base and J dropped 6 bases, with 14 bases sitting between them. In DNA form, the CDR3 reads TGTGCCTGGAGTGGACGGGTCCCGGGGGATACGCAGTATTTT. Its translation: CAWSGRVPGDTQYF.

Only a few counts were recorded for this clonotype. The J gene is TRBJ2-2, the V gene TRBV10-3; 9 nucleotides align to TRBD1. CDR1 and CDR2 from the germline V gene are ENHRY and SYGVKD. V lost 8 bases, J lost 1 base, and 5 bases stayed unmatched. The CDR3 sequence is 15 residues long. The CDR3 DNA is TGTGCCATCGGGGACAGGGTATTGAACACCGGGGAGCTGTTTTTT. Protein product: CAIGDRVLNTGELFF.

This clonotype was recorded a few times. This chain joins TRBV18 and TRBJ1-2, with D perhaps TRBD1 (6 bases). Trimming shortened V by 2 bases and J by 0 bases, and 10 bases separated the two germline ends. Per germline, CDR1 KGHSH and CDR2 LQKENI. The CDR3 loop spans 15 amino acids. CDR3 in amino acids: CASSPWTAANYGYTF. CDR3 DNA sequence: TGTGCCAGCTCACCATGGACAGCAGCTAACTATGGCTACACCTTC.

There are a few counts of this clonotype. The gene calls are TRBV7-2 and TRBJ2-1; 9 nucleotides agree with TRBD2. CDR1 and CDR2 (germline): SGHTA, FQGNSA. V lost 2 bases and J lost 5; bases outside the gene matches: 4. The CDR3 spans 15 residues. The CDR3 DNA sequence: TGTGCCAGCAGCTTACTAGCGGGACCCAACAATGAGCAGTTCTTC. Amino acid sequence: CASSLLAGPNNEQFF.

V and J are TRBV20-1 and TRBJ1-5, with D perhaps TRBD1 (6 bases). CDR3 length: 15 amino acids. Trimming left V 5 bases short and J 1 base short, with 15 bases between. Germline-derived CDR1 and CDR2 are DFQATT and SNEGSKA (reference sequence). CDR3 residues: CSALSPGQSNQPQHF. The DNA of the CDR3 is TGCAGTGCTTTGAGTCCCGGACAGAGCAATCAGCCCCAGCATTTT.

The chain is built from TRBV5-4 and TRBJ1-2; 9 bases match TRBD1. This CDR3 spans 21 amino acids. The trim removed 3 bases at V and 3 bases at J, leaving 24 bases unmatched. Germline-derived CDR1 and CDR2 are SGHNT and YYREEE (reference sequence). The CDR3: CASSSRREITGGPLFDYGYTF. CDR3 sequence (DNA): TGTGCCAGCAGCTCGAGACGAGAAATTACAGGGGGCCCATTGTTTGACTATGGCTACACCTTC. The variable domain in full, completed from reference TRBV5-4 and TRBJ1-2, reads ETGVTQSPTHLIKTRGQQVTLRCSSQSGHNTVSWYQQALGQGPQFIFQYYREEENGRGNFPPRFSGLQFPNYSSELNVNALELDDSALYLCASSSRREITGGPLFDYGYTFGSGTRLTVV.

This clonotype was observed a few times. The CDR3 loop is CASSVTGGGTDTQYF. The CDR3 DNA reads TGCGCCAGCAGCGTGACAGGGGGAGGCACAGATACGCAGTATTTT. The chain combines TRBV5-1 with TRBJ2-3; 9 nucleotides align to TRBD1. Trimming cost V 4 bases and J 1 base; bases outside gene matches: 4. The germline V gene has CDR1 SGHRS and CDR2 YFSETQ. The CDR3 sequence is 15 residues long.

This clonotype has only a few counts. The chain combines TRBV7-8 with TRBJ2-5; D is unresolved. Germline V gives CDR1 SGHVS, CDR2 FQNEAQ. This CDR3 has 13 amino acids. Trimming shortened V by 1 base and J by 5 bases, and 8 bases separated the two germline ends. The CDR3 loop is CASSLVLSETQYF. Here the CDR3 DNA reads TGTGCCAGCAGCTTAGTACTTTCGGAGACCCAGTACTTC.

This chain uses TRBV12-3 or TRBV12-4 with TRBJ2-1, with D perhaps being TRBD1 or TRBD2 (6 bases each). The CDR3 has 14 residues. Trimming took off 2 bases at V and 11 bases at J, with 16 bases between the two ends. CDR3 sequence: CASSLLARGDQQFF. CDR3 in DNA: TGTGCCAGCAGTTTATTGGCAAGGGGGGATCAGCAGTTCTTC.

This clonotype was recorded at least ten times. The chain is built from TRBV7-9 and TRBJ1-1; no definite D call. Trimming removed 1 base from V and 5 bases from J, with 14 bases in between. This CDR3 is built from 15 residues. The germline V gene has CDR1 SEHNR and CDR2 FQNEAQ (reference sequence). The CDR3 loop is CASSLGLGSETEAFF. The CDR3 DNA follows: TGTGCCAGCAGCTTAGGGCTGGGATCAGAAACTGAAGCTTTCTTT.

The genes are TRBV7-6 and TRBJ2-7, with D unclear. Germline CDR1 reads SGHVS; CDR2 reads FNYEAQ. The length of the CDR3 is 15 residues. V lost 0 bases and J lost 2, with 11 bases in between. DNA for the CDR3: TGTGCCAGCAGCTTAGCGCAAGGCAGAGCCTACGAGCAGTACTTC. Encoded protein: CASSLAQGRAYEQYF. Filled out from reference TRBV7-6 and TRBJ2-7, the complete variable domain reads GAGVSQSPRYKVTKRGQDVALRCDPISGHVSLYWYRQALGQGPEFLTYFNYEAQQDKSGLPNDRFSAERPEGSISTLTIQRTEQRDSAMYRCASSLAQGRAYEQYFGPGTRLTVT.

This clonotype was found many times. The J gene is TRBJ2-3, the V gene TRBV7-2, with no clear D. This CDR3 spans 12 amino acids. Germline loops: CDR1 SGHTA, CDR2 FQGNSA. The V and J ends lost 6 bases and 2 bases respectively, with 6 bases between them. For the CDR3, the DNA is TGTGCCAGCAGTTCCTACACAGATACGCAGTATTTT. Its protein is CASSSYTDTQYF. Complete variable domain (other parts from reference TRBV7-2 and TRBJ2-3): GAGVSQSPSNKVTEKGKDVELRCDPISGHTALYWYRQSLGQGLEFLIYFQGNSAPDKSGLPSDRFSAERTGGSVSTLTIQRTQQEDSAVYLCASSSYTDTQYFGPGTRLTVL.

This clonotype was seen a handful of times. The genes are TRBV6-6 and TRBJ1-1; 7 nucleotides align to TRBD1. The CDR3 loop spans 13 amino acids. Germline loops: CDR1 MNHNY, CDR2 SVGAGI (reference sequence). Losses at the gene ends were 9 bases for V and 4 bases for J; bases not matched to a gene: 8. This CDR3 is CASTTGMGTEAFF. The CDR3 DNA reads TGTGCCAGTACGACAGGGATGGGCACTGAAGCTTTCTTT.